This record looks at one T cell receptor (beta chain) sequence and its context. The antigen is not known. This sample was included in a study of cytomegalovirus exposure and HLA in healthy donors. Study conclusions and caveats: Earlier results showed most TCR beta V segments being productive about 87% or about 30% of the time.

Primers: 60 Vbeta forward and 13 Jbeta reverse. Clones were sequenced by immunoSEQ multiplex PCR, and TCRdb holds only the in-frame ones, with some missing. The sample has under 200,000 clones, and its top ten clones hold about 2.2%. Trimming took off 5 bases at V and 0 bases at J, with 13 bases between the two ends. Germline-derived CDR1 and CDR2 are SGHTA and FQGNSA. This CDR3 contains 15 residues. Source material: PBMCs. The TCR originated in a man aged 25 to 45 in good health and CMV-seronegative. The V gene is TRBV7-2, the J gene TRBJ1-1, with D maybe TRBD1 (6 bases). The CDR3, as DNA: TGTGCCAGCAGCGGGGGAGGGGGGCTGAACACTGAAGCTTTCTTT. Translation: CASSGGGGLNTEAFF.